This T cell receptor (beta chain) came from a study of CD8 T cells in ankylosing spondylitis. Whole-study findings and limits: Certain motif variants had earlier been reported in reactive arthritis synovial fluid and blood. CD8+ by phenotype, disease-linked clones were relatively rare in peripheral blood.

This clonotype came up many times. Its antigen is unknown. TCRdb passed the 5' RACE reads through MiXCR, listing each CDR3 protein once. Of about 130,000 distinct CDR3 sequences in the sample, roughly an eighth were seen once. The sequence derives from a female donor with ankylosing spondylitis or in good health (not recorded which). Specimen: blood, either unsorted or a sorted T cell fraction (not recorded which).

CDR3 bases: TGCAGTGCTAGCGAAAGAACGAATGAAAAACTGTTTTTT. Its translation is CSASERTNEKLFF. V usage is TRBV20-1 and J usage is TRBJ1-4, with D hard to call. CDR3 length equals 13 residues. CDR1 is DFQATT and CDR2 is SNEGSKA in the germline V gene (reference sequence). The V end lost 3 bases, the J end lost 5 bases, and 10 bases lay between the germline ends.